This T cell receptor (beta chain) came from a study of blood T cells in healthy people across ages. CDR3 length equals 16 residues. V was pared by 1 base and J by 0 bases, with 12 bases between. Germline CDR1 MGHRA, CDR2 YSYEKL. Primers used in a second PCR of roughly 7 to 12 cycles were a sample-barcoded 5' primer and a J-beta primer mix. The authors tagged each cDNA molecule using a template-switch adaptor with 12 random nucleotides. TCRdb ran MiXCR on the 5' RACE reads and lists one entry per CDR3 protein. The table lists about 640,000 distinct CDR3 sequences, under 65% of them singletons. Donation came from healthy Caucasian individuals in Russia who were aged about 6 to 90. General study results and limits: There was a strong correlation between TCR beta diversity and naive T cell percentage.

In its sample, this clonotype was seen a few times. Its target is not known. This receptor was obtained from a man aged 55 to 70 in good health. The sequencing input was blood. The genes are TRBV4-1 and TRBJ2-5, with D possibly being TRBD1 (5 bases). CDR3 sequence (DNA): TGCGCCAGCAGCCAAGTAGAACAGGTGTACCAAGAGACCCAGTACTTC. This gives the protein CASSQVEQVYQETQYF.